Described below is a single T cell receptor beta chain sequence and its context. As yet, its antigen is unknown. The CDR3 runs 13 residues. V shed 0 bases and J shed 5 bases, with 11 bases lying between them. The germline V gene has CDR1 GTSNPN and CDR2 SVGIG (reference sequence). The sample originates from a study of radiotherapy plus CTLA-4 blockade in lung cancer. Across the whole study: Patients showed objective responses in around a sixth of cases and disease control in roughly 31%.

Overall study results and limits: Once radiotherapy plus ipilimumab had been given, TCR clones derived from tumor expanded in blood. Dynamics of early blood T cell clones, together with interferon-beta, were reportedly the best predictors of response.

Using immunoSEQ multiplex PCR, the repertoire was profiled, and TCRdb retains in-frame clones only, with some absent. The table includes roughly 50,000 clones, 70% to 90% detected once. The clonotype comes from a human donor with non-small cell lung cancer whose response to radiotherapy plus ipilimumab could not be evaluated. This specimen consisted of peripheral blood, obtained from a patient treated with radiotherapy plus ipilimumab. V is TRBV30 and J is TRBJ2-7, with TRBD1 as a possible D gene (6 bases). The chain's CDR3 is CAWSVAGVNEQYF. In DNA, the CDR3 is TGTGCCTGGAGTGTAGCAGGGGTGAACGAGCAGTACTTC.